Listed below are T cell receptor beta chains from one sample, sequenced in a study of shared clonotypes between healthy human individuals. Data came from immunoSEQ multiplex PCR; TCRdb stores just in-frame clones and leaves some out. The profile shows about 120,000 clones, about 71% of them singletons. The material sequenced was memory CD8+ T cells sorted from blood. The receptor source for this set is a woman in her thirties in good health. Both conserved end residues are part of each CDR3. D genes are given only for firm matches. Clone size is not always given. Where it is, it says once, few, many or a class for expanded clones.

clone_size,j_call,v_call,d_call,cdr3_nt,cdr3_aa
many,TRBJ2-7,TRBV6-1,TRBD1,TGTGCCAGCAGTGCTGGGACAGGGAGTTACGAGCAGTACTTC,CASSAGTGSYEQYF
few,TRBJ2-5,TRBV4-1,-,TGCGCCAGCAGGGGGCTGGGGCGTCACCCACAAGAGACCCAGTACTTC,CASRGLGRHPQETQYF
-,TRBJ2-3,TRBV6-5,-,TGTGCCAGCAAGGCGAGCGCTAGCACAGATACGCAGTATTTT,CASKASASTDTQYF
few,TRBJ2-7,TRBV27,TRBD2,TGTGCCAGCAGCGACGACCCCCCCGGACTAGCGGGAGGCTACGAGCAGTACTTC,CASSDDPPGLAGGYEQYF
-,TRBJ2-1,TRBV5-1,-,TGCGCCAGCAGCTTAGACGTGAGCTCCTACAATGAGCAGTTCTTC,CASSLDVSSYNEQFF
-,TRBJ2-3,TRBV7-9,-,TGTGCCAGCAGCTTAGTTTTAGGGCGGGTTACAGATACGCAGTATTTT,CASSLVLGRVTDTQYF
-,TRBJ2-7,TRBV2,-,TGTGCCAGCTGCGGTGAGAAGTCATCCTACGAGCAGTACTTC,CASCGEKSSYEQYF
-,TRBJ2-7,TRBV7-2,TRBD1,TGTGCCAGCAGCTTACGCAGGGGGAGCTCCTACGAGCAGTACTTC,CASSLRRGSSYEQYF
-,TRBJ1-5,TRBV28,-,TGTGCCAGCAGTCCCCCCGCACGCTATAGCAATCAGCCCCAGCATTTT,CASSPPARYSNQPQHF
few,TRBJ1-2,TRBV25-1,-,TGTGCCAGCAGTGACCCGACTCCCAGGGAAGGGGTCTATGGCTACACCTTC,CASSDPTPREGVYGYTF
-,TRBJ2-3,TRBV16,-,TGTGCCAGCAGCCCGAGCACGGATACGCAGTATTTT,CASSPSTDTQYF
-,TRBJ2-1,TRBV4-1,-,TGCGCCAGCAGCCAAGATTTGTGGAGCTCCTACAATGAGCAGTTCTTC,CASSQDLWSSYNEQFF
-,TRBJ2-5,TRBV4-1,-,TGCGCCAGCAGCAAGGGTCGCCAAGAGACCCAGTACTTC,CASSKGRQETQYF
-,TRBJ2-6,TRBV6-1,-,TGTGCCAGCAGTGAAGGGGACTCTGGGGCCAACGTCCTGACTTTC,CASSEGDSGANVLTF
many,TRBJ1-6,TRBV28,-,TGTGCCAGCAGTTTCCAGGTAATTGGGAGCCCAGGTTTACCCCTCCACTTT,CASSFQVIGSPGLPLHF
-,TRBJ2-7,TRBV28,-,TGTGCCAGCAGTTTCGAAGCGCACGAGCAGTACTTC,CASSFEAHEQYF
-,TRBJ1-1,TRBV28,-,TGTGCCAGCTCCCAGGGGATAAACACTGAAGCTTTCTTT,CASSQGINTEAFF
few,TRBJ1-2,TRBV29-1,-,TGCAGCGTTTTGGGGTGGAATGGCTACACCTTC,CSVLGWNGYTF
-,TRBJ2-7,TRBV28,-,TGTGCCAGCAGTTTTAGTCTAGCGATAAGCTCCTACGAGCAGTACTTC,CASSFSLAISSYEQYF
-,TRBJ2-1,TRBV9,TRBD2,TGTGCCAGCAGCGTAGGCAGGGCGGCGGGAGGGCTGGTGGGCAATGAGCAGTTCTTC,CASSVGRAAGGLVGNEQFF
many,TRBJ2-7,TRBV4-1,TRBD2,TGCGCCAGCAGCCGGGGACTAGCGGGAGTTCACGAGCAGTACTTC,CASSRGLAGVHEQYF
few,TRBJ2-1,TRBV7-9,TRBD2,TGTGCCAGCAGCCTCAGCGGGAGGGCCGGTGAGCAGTTCTTC,CASSLSGRAGEQFF
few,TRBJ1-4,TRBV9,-,TGTGCCAGCAGCGTAGGATCGCGCCTGGAAAAACTGTTTTTT,CASSVGSRLEKLFF
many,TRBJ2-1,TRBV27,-,TGTGCCAGCAGTTTCGTACCAGGGCCCTACAATGAGCAGTTCTTC,CASSFVPGPYNEQFF
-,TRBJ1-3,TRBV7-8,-,TGTGCCAGCAGCTCAGGTGGGGGGCCTGGAAACACCATATATTTT,CASSSGGGPGNTIYF
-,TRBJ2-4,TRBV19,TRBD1,TGTGCCAGTAGTGACAGGGTTCGGAACATTCAGTACTTC,CASSDRVRNIQYF
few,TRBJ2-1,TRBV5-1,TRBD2,TGCGCCAGCAGCTTGGCTAGCGGGAGCTACAATGAGCAGTTCTTC,CASSLASGSYNEQFF
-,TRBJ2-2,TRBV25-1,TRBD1,TGTGCCAGCCAGACGGGACAGGGGACCGGGGAGCTGTTTTTT,CASQTGQGTGELFF
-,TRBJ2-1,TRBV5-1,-,TGCGCCAGCAGCTTGGTTCAGGGCCACTCCTACAATGAGCAGTTCTTC,CASSLVQGHSYNEQFF
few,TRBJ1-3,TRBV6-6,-,TGTGCCAGCAGTTATAGCCAGGTAGAAGGAAACACCATATATTTT,CASSYSQVEGNTIYF
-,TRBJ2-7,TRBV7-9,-,TGTGCCAGCAGCCCTCGTTCAGGGTGGGGAGACGAGCAGTACTTC,CASSPRSGWGDEQYF
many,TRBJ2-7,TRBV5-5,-,TGTGCCAGCAGCTTGTGGAGGGGGGAGGACTACGAGCAGTACTTC,CASSLWRGEDYEQYF
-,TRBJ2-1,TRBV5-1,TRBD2,TGCGCCAGCAGCTTGGATAGCGGGAGCTACAATGAGCAGTTCTTC,CASSLDSGSYNEQFF
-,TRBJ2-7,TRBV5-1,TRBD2,TGCGCCAGCAGCTTGAGCGCGGGAGGGCCGCGGGGGCAGTACTTC,CASSLSAGGPRGQYF
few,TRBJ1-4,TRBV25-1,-,TGTGCCAGCAGTGCACCCCTAGGCGCGGCGAATAATGAAAAACTGTTTTTT,CASSAPLGAANNEKLFF
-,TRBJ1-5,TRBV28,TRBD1,TGTGCCGCGTCCGGGACAGGAGCGGTACAGCCCCAGCATTTT,CAASGTGAVQPQHF
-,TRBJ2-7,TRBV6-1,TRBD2,TGTGCCAGCAGTGAAGTGGGCGGGAGCTCCTACGAGCAGTACTTC,CASSEVGGSSYEQYF
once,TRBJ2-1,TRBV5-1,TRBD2,TGCGCCAGCAGCCTACACGGGGGACTAGCGGATTTCTCCTACAATGAGCAGTTCTTC,CASSLHGGLADFSYNEQFF
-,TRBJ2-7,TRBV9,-,TGTGCCAGCAGCCCACAGGGCGGGCCTACCCTCTACGAGCAGTACTTC,CASSPQGGPTLYEQYF
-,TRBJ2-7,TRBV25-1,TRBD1,TGTGCCAGCAGTGATCCCAGGACAGGAGGTACCTACGAGCAGTACTTC,CASSDPRTGGTYEQYF
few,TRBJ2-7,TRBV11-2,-,TGTGCCAGCAGCTTAGGGTCATCGGGGGCCTACGAGCAGTACTTC,CASSLGSSGAYEQYF
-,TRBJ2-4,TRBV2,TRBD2,TGTGCCAGCACGCTAGCGGGAGGGATGGCCAAAAACATTCAGTACTTC,CASTLAGGMAKNIQYF
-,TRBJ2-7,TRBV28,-,TGTGCCAGCAGTGGCGACTACGAGCAGTACTTC,CASSGDYEQYF
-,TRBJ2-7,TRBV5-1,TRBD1,TGCGCCAGCAGCAGGGGACAGACCTACGAGCAGTACTTC,CASSRGQTYEQYF
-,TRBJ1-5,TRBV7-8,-,TGTGCCAGCAGCTTAAGTGAATGGAGCAATCAGCCCCAGCATTTT,CASSLSEWSNQPQHF
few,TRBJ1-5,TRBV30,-,TGTGCCTGGAGCTTAGGGTTCAATCAGCCCCAGCATTTT,CAWSLGFNQPQHF
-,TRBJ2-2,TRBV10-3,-,TGTGCCATCAGTGAGTCAAGGGTCGGCGGGGAGCTGTTTTTT,CAISESRVGGELFF
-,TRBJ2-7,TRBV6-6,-,TGTGCCAGCAGCCCGGAGGCCTACGAGCAGTACTTC,CASSPEAYEQYF
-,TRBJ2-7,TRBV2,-,TGTGCCAGCGGGGGGCACCCCCCCTACGAGCAGTACTTC,CASGGHPPYEQYF